These 5 T cell receptor beta chains came from one sample sequenced in a study of vaccination effects on CD4 cells after COVID-19. This table comes from immunoSEQ multiplex PCR, and its TCRdb copy is limited to in-frame clones, with some not included. Of some 23,000 clones listed, around 73% are singletons. Following 10 days of culture, CD4+ T cells were isolated. For these receptors, no antigen is known. Specimen: CD4+ T cells from PBMCs cultured without peptide, collected before COVID-19 vaccination. Receptors were obtained from a human donor who received a COVID-19 vaccine.

This clone rates as medium-sized. Other nucleotide sequences from this sample produce the same CDR3. The chain combines TRBV9 with TRBJ1-3; D is unclear. V was pared by 0 bases and J by 4 bases, with 5 bases between. The CDR3 totals 13 residues. Germline CDR1 and CDR2: SGDLS and YYNGEE. In nucleotides, the CDR3 is TGTGCCAGCAGCGTAGGAGACGGAAACACCATATATTTT. Protein: CASSVGDGNTIYF. The whole variable domain, remainder taken from reference TRBV9 and TRBJ1-3, is DSGVTQTPKHLITATGQRVTLRCSPRSGDLSVYWYQQSLDQGLQFLIQYYNGEERAKGNILERFSAQQFPDLHSELNLSSLELGDSALYFCASSVGDGNTIYFGEGSWLTVV.

The V and J genes are TRBV18 and TRBJ1-1; no clear D. The germline CDR1 and CDR2 sequences are KGHSH and LQKENI. There are 12 residues in the CDR3. The V gene lost 3 bases and the J gene lost 10 bases, with 12 bases spanning the gap. CDR3 region: CASSPSEGGAFF. DNA for the CDR3: TGTGCCAGCTCACCCTCCGAAGGAGGAGCTTTCTTT. Supplemented by reference TRBV18 and TRBJ1-1, the full variable domain reads NAGVMQNPRHLVRRRGQEARLRCSPMKGHSHVYWYRQLPEEGLKFMVYLQKENIIDESGMPKERFSAEFPKEGPSILRIQQVVRGDSAAYFCASSPSEGGAFFGQGTRLTVV.

CDR3 sequence (DNA): TGTGCCAGCAAGTCAGCCGGAACTCCCCCGGAGCAGTACTTC. This sequence encodes CASKSAGTPPEQYF. The chain is built from TRBV28 and TRBJ2-7; unclear D gene. Trimming cost V 7 bases and J 7 bases, with 20 bases left between them. This CDR3 comprises 14 residues. In germline, CDR1 is MDHEN, CDR2 SYDVKM.

The chain links TRBV3-1 (or the pseudogene TRBV3-2) to TRBJ1-1; D is unclear. Germline loops: CDR1 LGHDT, CDR2 YNNKEL (reference sequence). The germline V and J ends were trimmed by 3 bases and 0 bases, with 8 bases remaining between them. The CDR3 has 14 residues. The DNA of the CDR3 is TGTGCCAGCAGCCACAACTCCATGAACACTGAAGCTTTCTTT. This encodes CASSHNSMNTEAFF.

The rearrangement links TRBV9 to TRBJ2-3; 10 bases agree with TRBD2. Germline CDR1 SGDLS, CDR2 YYNGEE. This CDR3 spans 16 amino acids. Trimming cost V 0 bases and J 8 bases; bases outside gene matches: 9. CDR3 sequence (DNA): TGTGCCAGCAGCGTAGGACTAGCGGGTGGAGAGGGTACGCAGTATTTT. It is translated as CASSVGLAGGEGTQYF.